The next 9 T cell receptor beta chains were all read from a single sample in a study of identical twins. TCRdb reprocessed the 5' RACE reads via MiXCR and lists one record per CDR3 protein. This table has roughly 350,000 distinct CDR3 sequences, roughly 10% appearing once. The sample consisted of naive T cells sorted from blood. These receptors all come from a woman aged 50 to 65 in good health.

V is TRBV10-1 and J is TRBJ2-7, with 15 bases matching TRBD2. V was clipped by 10 bases and J by 0 bases; unmatched bases: 16. Germline loops: CDR1 WNHNN, CDR2 SYGVQD (reference sequence). The CDR3 has 19 amino acids. The CDR3 loop reads CAITGTSGRFTPSSYEQYV. The CDR3 nucleotides are TGCGCCATTACCGGGACTAGCGGGAGGTTTACGCCCAGCTCCTACGAGCAGTACGTC.

This clonotype showed up many times. The chain uses TRBV29-1 and TRBJ2-4; no reliable D call. The germline CDR1 and CDR2 sequences are SQVTM and ANQGSEA. V was pared by 5 bases and J by 7 bases, with 9 bases between. The CDR3 consists of 11 residues. The CDR3 nucleotides are TGCAGCGTTCGACATGGCAACATTCAGTACTTC. It codes for CSVRHGNIQYF.

The table lists this clonotype with a few counts. The V and J genes are TRBV7-9 and TRBJ2-4; D not certain. The CDR3 length is 15 residues. Trimming left V 0 bases short and J 6 bases short, with 12 bases between. Germline lookup yields CDR1 SEHNR and CDR2 FQNEAQ (reference sequence). The CDR3 DNA follows: TGTGCCAGCAGCTTAGCCTGGGAAGATGGAAACATTCAGTACTTC. It encodes CASSLAWEDGNIQYF.

V is TRBV12-3 or TRBV12-4 and J is TRBJ2-6; D gene ambiguous. This CDR3 spans 16 amino acids. V was trimmed by 8 bases and J by 0 bases, leaving 14 bases between them. The CDR3: CASLSYWSSGANVLTF. CDR3 nucleotides: TGTGCCAGCCTATCCTACTGGAGCTCTGGGGCCAACGTCCTGACTTTC.

This clonotype was found a few times. The chain joins TRBV5-1 to TRBJ2-5; 7 bases align to TRBD2. The V gene end was trimmed by 2 bases and the J gene end by 2 bases; junction bases not matched to a gene: 18. The V gene's germline CDR1 is SGHRS and CDR2 YFSETQ. The CDR3 has 19 amino acids. CDR3 DNA sequence: TGCGCCAGCAGCTTTACTCCTAGCGGACGTCAAACGAGACAAGAGACCCAGTACTTC. It yields the protein CASSFTPSGRQTRQETQYF. Complete variable domain (other parts from reference TRBV5-1 and TRBJ2-5): KAGVTQTPRYLIKTRGQQVTLSCSPISGHRSVSWYQQTPGQGLQFLFEYFSETQRNKGNFPGRFSGRQFSNSRSEMNVSTLELGDSALYLCASSFTPSGRQTRQETQYFGPGTRLLVL.

V is TRBV12-3 or TRBV12-4 and J is TRBJ1-2, with D hard to call. The CDR3 runs 15 residues. The germline V and J ends were trimmed by 2 bases and 1 base, with 11 bases remaining between them. The chain's CDR3 is CASSLRLTYNYGYTF. The DNA for the CDR3 is TGTGCCAGCAGTTTAAGGCTCACCTATAACTATGGCTACACCTTC.

This clonotype has only a few counts. The V call is TRBV5-1, the J call TRBJ2-6, with D perhaps matching TRBD1 (6 bases). Germline lookup yields CDR1 SGHRS and CDR2 YFSETQ. Trimming shortened V by 7 bases and J by 1 base, and 15 bases separated the two germline ends. The CDR3 spans 16 residues. CDR3 bases: TGCGCCAGCGGACCGGGACACGAGTCTGGGGCCAACGTCCTGACTTTC. Protein: CASGPGHESGANVLTF.

The DNA for the CDR3 is TGTGCCAGCAGCTTAGGCAAGTTGAAAAGGGAGACCCAGTACTTC. Translating gives CASSLGKLKRETQYF. The chain joins TRBV11-2 to TRBJ2-5; D not resolved. The CDR3 is 15 amino acids. Germline CDR1 is SGHAT and CDR2 is FQNNGV. Trimming stripped 1 base from V and 5 bases from J, with 14 bases between.

In this sample, this clonotype turned up many times. The J gene is TRBJ2-1, the V gene TRBV12-3 or TRBV12-4; D call uncertain. The CDR3 has 14 residues. V lost 4 bases to trimming and J lost 0 bases, with 7 bases between them. CDR3 in amino acids: CASSWSSSYNEQFF. CDR3 DNA sequence: TGTGCCAGCAGTTGGTCGAGCTCCTACAATGAGCAGTTCTTC.